This TCR beta chain derives from a study of shared clonotypes between healthy human individuals. Data came from immunoSEQ multiplex PCR; TCRdb stores just in-frame clones and leaves some out. The top ten clones hold around 0.37% of a sample with 2,500,000 or so clones, 93% of them seen once. Looked up from germline, CDR1 is MGHRA and CDR2 is YSYEKL. This CDR3 has 16 residues. The V segment lost 1 base and the J segment 4 bases; nucleotides outside the gene matches: 9. This sequence joins TRBV4-1 and TRBJ1-2, with 7 bases lining up with TRBD1. The clonotype comes from a man younger than 30 in good health. Some clones in this sample may be carry-over from other donors' samples. The sample was naive CD4+ T cells from PBMCs. The subset: CD45RA+ positively selected. The CDR3 reads CASSQVGGPGGYGYTF. The CDR3 region has the DNA TGCGCCAGCAGCCAAGTAGGAGGGCCAGGGGGCTATGGCTACACCTTC.